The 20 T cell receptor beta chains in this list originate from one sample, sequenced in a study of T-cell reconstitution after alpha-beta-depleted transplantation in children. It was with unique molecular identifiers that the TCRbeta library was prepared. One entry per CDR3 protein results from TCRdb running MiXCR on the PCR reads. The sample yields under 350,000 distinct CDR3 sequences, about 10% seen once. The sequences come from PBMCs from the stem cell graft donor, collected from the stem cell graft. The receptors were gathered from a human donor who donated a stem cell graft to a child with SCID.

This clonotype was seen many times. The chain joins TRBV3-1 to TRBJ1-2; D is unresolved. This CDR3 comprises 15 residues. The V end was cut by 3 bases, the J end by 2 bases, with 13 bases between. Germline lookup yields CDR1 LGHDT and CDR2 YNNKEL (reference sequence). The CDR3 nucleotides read TGTGCCAGCAGCCATGCCCTCGACGGAAACTATGGCTACACCTTC. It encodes CASSHALDGNYGYTF.

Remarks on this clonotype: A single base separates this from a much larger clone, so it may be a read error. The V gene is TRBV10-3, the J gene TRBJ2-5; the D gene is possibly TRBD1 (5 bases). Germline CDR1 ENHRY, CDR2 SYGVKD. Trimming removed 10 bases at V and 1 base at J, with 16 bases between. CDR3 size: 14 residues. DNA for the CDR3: TGTGCCACCTCATGGGCAGGGCTCCAAGAGACCCAGTACTTC. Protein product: CATSWAGLQETQYF.

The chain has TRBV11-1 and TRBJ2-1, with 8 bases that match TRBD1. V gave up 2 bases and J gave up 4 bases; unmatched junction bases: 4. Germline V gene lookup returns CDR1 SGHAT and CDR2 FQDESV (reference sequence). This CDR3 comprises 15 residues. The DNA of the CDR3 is TGTGCCAGCAGCTTATTCCAGGGGGCATACAATGAGCAGTTCTTC. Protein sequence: CASSLFQGAYNEQFF.

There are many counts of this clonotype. CDR3 coding DNA: TGTGCCAGCAGTGTTAGCGGGGGGGCGAACACCGGGGAGCTGTTTTTT. This translates into CASSVSGGANTGELFF. The chain joins TRBV12-3 or TRBV12-4 to TRBJ2-2; 11 nucleotides match TRBD2. The J segment lost 0 bases and the V segment lost 5 bases, leaving 2 bases of the junction unmatched. The CDR3 spans 16 residues.

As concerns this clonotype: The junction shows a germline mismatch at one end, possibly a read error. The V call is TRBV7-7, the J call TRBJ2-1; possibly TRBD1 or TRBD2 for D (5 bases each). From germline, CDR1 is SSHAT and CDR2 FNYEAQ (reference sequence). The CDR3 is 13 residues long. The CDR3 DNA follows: TGTGCTAGCAGCTCCGGGGCCTCCAATGAGCAGTTCTTC. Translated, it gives CASSSGASNEQFF.

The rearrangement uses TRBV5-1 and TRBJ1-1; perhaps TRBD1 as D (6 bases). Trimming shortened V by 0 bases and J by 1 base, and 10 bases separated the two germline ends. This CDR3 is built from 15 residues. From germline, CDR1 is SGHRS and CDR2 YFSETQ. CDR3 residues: CASSLDSGANTEAFF. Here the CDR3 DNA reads TGCGCCAGCAGCTTGGACTCGGGGGCGAACACTGAAGCTTTCTTT.

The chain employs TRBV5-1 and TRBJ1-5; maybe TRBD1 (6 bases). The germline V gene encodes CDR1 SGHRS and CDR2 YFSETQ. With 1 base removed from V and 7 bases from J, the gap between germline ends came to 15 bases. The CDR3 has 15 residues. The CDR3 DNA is TGCGCCAGCAGCTTGACCGGACAGCCTTTACAGCCCCAGCATTTT. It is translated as CASSLTGQPLQPQHF.

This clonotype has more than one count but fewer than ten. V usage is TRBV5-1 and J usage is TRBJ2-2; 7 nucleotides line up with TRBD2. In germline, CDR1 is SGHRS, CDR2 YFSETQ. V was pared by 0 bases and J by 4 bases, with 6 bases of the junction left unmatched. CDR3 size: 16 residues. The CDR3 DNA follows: TGCGCCAGCAGCTTGGAAGGCGGGGGAGGCACCGGGGAGCTGTTTTTT. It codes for CASSLEGGGGTGELFF.

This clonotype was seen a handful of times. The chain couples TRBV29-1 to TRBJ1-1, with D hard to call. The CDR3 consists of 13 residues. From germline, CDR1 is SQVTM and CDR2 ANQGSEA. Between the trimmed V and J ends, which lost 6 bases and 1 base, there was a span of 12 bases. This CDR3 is CSVKPGQNTEAFF. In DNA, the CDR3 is TGCAGCGTAAAACCGGGCCAGAACACTGAAGCTTTCTTT.

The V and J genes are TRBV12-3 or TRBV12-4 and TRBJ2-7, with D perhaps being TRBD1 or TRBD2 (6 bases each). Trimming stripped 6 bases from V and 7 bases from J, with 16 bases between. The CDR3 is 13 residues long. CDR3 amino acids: CASSSTGGGEQYF. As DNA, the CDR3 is TGTGCCAGCAGCTCGACAGGTGGGGGGGAGCAGTACTTC.

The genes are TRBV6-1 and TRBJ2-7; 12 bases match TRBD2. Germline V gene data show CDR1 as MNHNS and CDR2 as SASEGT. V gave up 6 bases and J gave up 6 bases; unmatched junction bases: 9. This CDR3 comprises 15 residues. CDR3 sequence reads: CASSQPSGGAGEQYF. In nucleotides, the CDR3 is TGTGCCAGCAGCCAACCTAGCGGGGGGGCGGGCGAGCAGTACTTC.

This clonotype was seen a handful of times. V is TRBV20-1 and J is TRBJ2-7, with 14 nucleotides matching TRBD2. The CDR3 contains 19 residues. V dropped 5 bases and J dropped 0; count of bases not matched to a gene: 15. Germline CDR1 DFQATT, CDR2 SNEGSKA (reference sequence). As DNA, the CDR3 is TGCAGTGCTTTGATACTCCGGAGGACTAGCGGGGGGCTCTCCTACGAGCAGTACTTC. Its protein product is CSALILRRTSGGLSYEQYF.

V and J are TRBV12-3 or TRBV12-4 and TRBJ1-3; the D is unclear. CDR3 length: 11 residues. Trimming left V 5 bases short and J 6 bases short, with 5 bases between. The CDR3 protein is CASSLLNTIYF. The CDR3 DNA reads TGTGCCAGCAGTCTGTTAAACACCATATATTTT.

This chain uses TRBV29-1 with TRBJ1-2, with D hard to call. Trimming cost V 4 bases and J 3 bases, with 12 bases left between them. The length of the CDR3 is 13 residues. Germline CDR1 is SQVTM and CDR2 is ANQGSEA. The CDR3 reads CSVGGQSDYGYTF. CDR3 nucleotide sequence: TGCAGCGTTGGTGGCCAGTCGGACTATGGCTACACCTTC.

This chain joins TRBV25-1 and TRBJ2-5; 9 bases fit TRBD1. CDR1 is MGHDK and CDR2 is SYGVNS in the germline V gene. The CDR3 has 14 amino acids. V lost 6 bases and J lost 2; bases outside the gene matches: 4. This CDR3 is CASREGTGQETQYF. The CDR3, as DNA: TGTGCCAGCAGGGAAGGGACAGGGCAAGAGACCCAGTACTTC.

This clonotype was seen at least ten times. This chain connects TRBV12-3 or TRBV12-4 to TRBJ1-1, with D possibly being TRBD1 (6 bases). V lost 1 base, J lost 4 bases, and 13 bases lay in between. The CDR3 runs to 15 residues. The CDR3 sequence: CASSLGQGSGTEAFF. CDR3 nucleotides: TGTGCCAGCAGTTTAGGGCAGGGGAGCGGCACTGAAGCTTTCTTT.

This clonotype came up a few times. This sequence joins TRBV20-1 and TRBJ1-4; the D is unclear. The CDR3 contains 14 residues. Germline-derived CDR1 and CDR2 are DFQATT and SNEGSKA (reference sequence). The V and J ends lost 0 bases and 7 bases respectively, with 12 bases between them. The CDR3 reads CSARDRSLREKLFF. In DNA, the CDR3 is TGCAGTGCTAGAGATAGGTCCCTACGTGAAAAACTGTTTTTT.

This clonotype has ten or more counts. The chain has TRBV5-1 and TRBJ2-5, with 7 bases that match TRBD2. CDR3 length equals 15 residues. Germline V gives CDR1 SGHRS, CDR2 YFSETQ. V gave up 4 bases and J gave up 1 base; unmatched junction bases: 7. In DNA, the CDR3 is TGCGCCAGCAGCACATCGGGGGGACCCCAAGAGACCCAGTACTTC. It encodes CASSTSGGPQETQYF.

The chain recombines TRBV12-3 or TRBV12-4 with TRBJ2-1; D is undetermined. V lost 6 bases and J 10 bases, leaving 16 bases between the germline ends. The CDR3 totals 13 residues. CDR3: CASRTSSLAEQFF. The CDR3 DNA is TGTGCCAGCAGGACCTCGAGCCTGGCGGAGCAGTTCTTC.

In nucleotides, the CDR3 is TGCGCCAGCAGCATACAGGGATTAGCTGAAGCTTTCTTT. The encoded protein is CASSIQGLAEAFF. The chain recombines TRBV10-2 with TRBJ1-1, with D maybe TRBD1 (6 bases). Germline CDR1 WSHSY, CDR2 SAAADI. The CDR3 has 13 residues. Trimming left V 6 bases short and J 6 bases short, with 14 bases between.